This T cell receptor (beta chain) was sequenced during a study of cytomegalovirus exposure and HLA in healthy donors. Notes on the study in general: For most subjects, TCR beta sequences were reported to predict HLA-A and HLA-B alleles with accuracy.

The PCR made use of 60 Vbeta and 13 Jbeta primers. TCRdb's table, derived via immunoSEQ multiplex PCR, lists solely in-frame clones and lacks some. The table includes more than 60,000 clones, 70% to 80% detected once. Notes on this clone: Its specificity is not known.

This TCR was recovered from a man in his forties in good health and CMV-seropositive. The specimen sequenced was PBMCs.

The CDR3 region is CASSIVSGYTEAFF. Written as DNA, the CDR3 is TGTGCCAGTAGTATAGTTTCGGGGTACACTGAAGCTTTCTTT. V and J are TRBV19 and TRBJ1-1, with D unclear. Germline CDR1 reads LNHDA; CDR2 reads SQIVND (reference sequence). Trimming left V 1 base short and J 3 bases short, with 9 bases between. The CDR3 is 14 amino acids.